Listed below are T cell receptor beta chains from one sample, sequenced in a study of early T cells in non-severe SARS-CoV-2 infection. MiXCR, run by TCRdb on the 5' RACE reads, gives a single entry per CDR3 protein. The data contain some 48,000 distinct CDR3 sequences, less than 4.5% of them seen just once; the ten biggest clones take up 6%. Source material: whole blood. The receptors stem from an adult who was a healthcare worker with PCR-confirmed SARS-CoV-2 infection or an uninfected control (not recorded which). Both conserved end residues are part of each CDR3. The D gene is left open where the match is weak. Rows may omit the clone size; those that give it use once, few, many or a size class.

CDR3 protein: CSARDYGGPNEKLFF
CDR3 DNA: TGCAGTGCTAGAGATTATGGCGGTCCCAATGAAAAACTGTTTTTT
V gene: TRBV20-1
clone size: many
J gene: TRBJ1-4
D gene: -

CDR3 protein: CATRGGNYGYTF
CDR3 DNA: TGTGCCACAAGGGGAGGGAACTATGGCTACACCTTC
V gene: TRBV5-6
clone size: many
J gene: TRBJ1-2
D gene: -

CDR3 protein: CASSLVHEGMFF
CDR3 DNA: TGTGCCAGCAGCTTAGTTCATGAGGGGATGTTCTTC
V gene: TRBV11-2
clone size: many
J gene: TRBJ2-1
D gene: -

CDR3 protein: CSARAGRVETQYF
CDR3 DNA: TGCAGTGCTAGAGCGGGCAGGGTGGAGACCCAGTACTTC
V gene: TRBV20-1
clone size: -
J gene: TRBJ2-5
D gene: -

CDR3 protein: CATSEARMDYGYTF
CDR3 DNA: TGTGCCACCAGTGAGGCCCGAATGGACTATGGCTACACCTTC
V gene: TRBV24-1
clone size: few
J gene: TRBJ1-2
D gene: -

CDR3 protein: CASSQPGQGYYEQYF
CDR3 DNA: TGTGCCAGCAGCCAGCCGGGACAGGGTTACTACGAGCAGTACTTC
V gene: TRBV7-8
clone size: -
J gene: TRBJ2-7
D gene: TRBD1

CDR3 protein: CASKERLASDTQYF
CDR3 DNA: TGTGCCAGTAAGGAGCGACTAGCGTCAGATACGCAGTATTTT
V gene: TRBV7-2
clone size: many
J gene: TRBJ2-3
D gene: TRBD2

CDR3 protein: CASSLALADGYTF
CDR3 DNA: TGTGCCAGCAGCTTAGCGCTGGCAGATGGCTACACCTTC
V gene: TRBV7-9
clone size: many
J gene: TRBJ1-2
D gene: -

CDR3 protein: CSARATTGLNSPLHF
CDR3 DNA: TGCAGTGCTAGAGCAACCACAGGACTGAATTCACCCCTCCACTTT
V gene: TRBV20-1
clone size: -
J gene: TRBJ1-6
D gene: -

CDR3 protein: CASSPFTYNSPLHF
CDR3 DNA: TGTGCCAGCAGTCCGTTTACTTATAATTCACCCCTCCACTTT
V gene: TRBV28
clone size: many
J gene: TRBJ1-6
D gene: -

CDR3 protein: CASSPMTGFGEKLFF
CDR3 DNA: TGTGCCAGCAGTCCCATGACAGGATTCGGTGAAAAACTGTTTTTT
V gene: TRBV28
clone size: -
J gene: TRBJ1-4
D gene: -

CDR3 protein: CASSATLYNEQFF
CDR3 DNA: TGTGCCAGCAGCGCGACTCTCTACAATGAGCAGTTCTTC
V gene: TRBV2
clone size: few
J gene: TRBJ2-1
D gene: -

CDR3 protein: CVSSQGLYRPGNQPQHF
CDR3 DNA: TGTGTCAGCAGCCAGGGTCTCTACAGGCCTGGCAATCAGCCCCAGCATTTT
V gene: TRBV3-1
clone size: -
J gene: TRBJ1-5
D gene: -

CDR3 protein: CAIRETQSDTQYF
CDR3 DNA: TGTGCCATCCGTGAAACGCAGTCAGATACGCAGTATTTT
V gene: TRBV10-3
clone size: many
J gene: TRBJ2-3
D gene: -

CDR3 protein: CASSLAGLRSGEQYF
CDR3 DNA: TGTGCCAGCAGTTTAGCGGGTTTACGGTCAGGTGAGCAGTACTTC
V gene: TRBV12-3/TRBV12-4
clone size: many
J gene: TRBJ2-7
D gene: -

CDR3 protein: CSVERAGDEKLFF
CDR3 DNA: TGCAGCGTTGAGAGGGCAGGGGATGAAAAACTGTTTTTT
V gene: TRBV29-1
clone size: many
J gene: TRBJ1-4
D gene: -

CDR3 protein: CASSPGQLNEKLFF
CDR3 DNA: TGTGCCAGCAGTCCGGGACAGCTGAATGAAAAACTGTTTTTT
V gene: TRBV2
clone size: many
J gene: TRBJ1-4
D gene: TRBD1

CDR3 protein: CASSPRTASNEKLFF
CDR3 DNA: TGTGCCAGCAGTCCTAGGACAGCTAGTAATGAAAAACTGTTTTTT
V gene: TRBV28
clone size: -
J gene: TRBJ1-4
D gene: -

CDR3 protein: CASKKGSTGELFF
CDR3 DNA: TGTGCCAGTAAAAAGGGGAGCACCGGGGAGCTGTTTTTT
V gene: TRBV19
clone size: few
J gene: TRBJ2-2
D gene: -

CDR3 protein: CSARGAANSPLHF
CDR3 DNA: TGCAGTGCTAGAGGGGCCGCCAATTCACCCCTCCACTTT
V gene: TRBV20-1
clone size: few
J gene: TRBJ1-6
D gene: -

CDR3 protein: CASSLALEQYF
CDR3 DNA: TGTGCCAGCAGCTTGGCTCTCGAGCAGTACTTC
V gene: TRBV7-8
clone size: -
J gene: TRBJ2-7
D gene: -

CDR3 protein: CAISGQGADTQYF
CDR3 DNA: TGTGCCATCAGTGGACAGGGTGCAGATACGCAGTATTTT
V gene: TRBV10-3
clone size: few
J gene: TRBJ2-3
D gene: TRBD1

CDR3 protein: CASSALAGNNNEQFF
CDR3 DNA: TGTGCCAGCAGCGCACTAGCGGGCAACAACAATGAGCAGTTCTTC
V gene: TRBV9
clone size: many
J gene: TRBJ2-1
D gene: TRBD2

CDR3 protein: CASNPGGRANEQFF
CDR3 DNA: TGTGCCAGCAACCCGGGGGGGAGGGCCAATGAGCAGTTCTTC
V gene: TRBV12-3/TRBV12-4
clone size: many
J gene: TRBJ2-1
D gene: TRBD2

CDR3 protein: CASSNTDSVEAFF
CDR3 DNA: TGTGCCAGCAGTAATACTGACAGCGTTGAAGCTTTCTTT
V gene: TRBV6-1
clone size: many
J gene: TRBJ1-1
D gene: -

CDR3 protein: CASSRPGQVIQETQYF
CDR3 DNA: TGTGCCAGCAGCCGTCCTGGGCAGGTCATACAAGAGACCCAGTACTTC
V gene: TRBV7-2
clone size: many
J gene: TRBJ2-5
D gene: -

CDR3 protein: CSVRRGSYEQYF
CDR3 DNA: TGCAGCGTTCGCAGGGGATCCTACGAGCAGTACTTC
V gene: TRBV29-1
clone size: few
J gene: TRBJ2-7
D gene: -

CDR3 protein: CASSPGGGSYEQYF
CDR3 DNA: TGTGCCAGCAGTCCCGGCGGCGGGAGCTACGAGCAGTACTTC
V gene: TRBV28
clone size: many
J gene: TRBJ2-7
D gene: TRBD2

CDR3 protein: CASSSSGRAGYEQFF
CDR3 DNA: TGTGCCAGCAGCTCTAGCGGGAGGGCCGGGTATGAGCAGTTCTTC
V gene: TRBV11-3
clone size: many
J gene: TRBJ2-1
D gene: TRBD2

CDR3 protein: CASIMGGDNNSPLHF
CDR3 DNA: TGTGCCAGCATCATGGGGGGGGACAACAATTCACCCCTCCACTTT
V gene: TRBV28
clone size: many
J gene: TRBJ1-6
D gene: -

CDR3 protein: CASSLPESYEQYF
CDR3 DNA: TGTGCCAGCAGCTTACCGGAGTCCTACGAGCAGTACTTC
V gene: TRBV7-2
clone size: few
J gene: TRBJ2-7
D gene: -

CDR3 protein: CSAGLRLAEDTQYF
CDR3 DNA: TGCAGCGCTGGTCTTCGACTAGCTGAAGATACGCAGTATTTT
V gene: TRBV29-1
clone size: -
J gene: TRBJ2-3
D gene: TRBD2

CDR3 protein: CASSVYGAAADEQYF
CDR3 DNA: TGTGCCAGCAGCGTTTATGGGGCCGCCGCCGACGAGCAGTACTTC
V gene: TRBV9
clone size: many
J gene: TRBJ2-7
D gene: -

CDR3 protein: CASSLERGSYNEQFF
CDR3 DNA: TGTGCCAGCAGCCTAGAGCGGGGCTCCTACAATGAGCAGTTCTTC
V gene: TRBV7-3
clone size: many
J gene: TRBJ2-1
D gene: TRBD2

CDR3 protein: CASSLSTAGGNEQFF
CDR3 DNA: TGTGCCAGCAGTTTATCGACAGCTGGAGGCAATGAGCAGTTCTTC
V gene: TRBV27
clone size: -
J gene: TRBJ2-1
D gene: -

CDR3 protein: CSARGASGSSYNEQFF
CDR3 DNA: TGCAGTGCTAGAGGGGCTAGCGGGAGCTCCTACAATGAGCAGTTCTTC
V gene: TRBV20-1
clone size: many
J gene: TRBJ2-1
D gene: TRBD2

CDR3 protein: CSASLTGTGELFF
CDR3 DNA: TGCAGTGCTTCCCTGACAGGGACCGGGGAGCTGTTTTTT
V gene: TRBV20-1
clone size: few
J gene: TRBJ2-2
D gene: TRBD1

CDR3 protein: CASSLEGTSGRVNEQFF
CDR3 DNA: TGTGCCAGCAGCTTAGAAGGGACTAGCGGTCGGGTCAATGAGCAGTTCTTC
V gene: TRBV7-2
clone size: few
J gene: TRBJ2-1
D gene: TRBD2

CDR3 protein: CASSLSGSWTGELFF
CDR3 DNA: TGTGCCAGCAGCTTAAGCGGGAGTTGGACCGGGGAGCTGTTTTTT
V gene: TRBV7-9
clone size: many
J gene: TRBJ2-2
D gene: TRBD2

CDR3 protein: CSARPGQSYEQYF
CDR3 DNA: TGCAGTGCTAGGCCGGGACAGTCCTACGAGCAGTACTTC
V gene: TRBV20-1
clone size: many
J gene: TRBJ2-7
D gene: TRBD1

CDR3 protein: CASSNQGVDSPLHF
CDR3 DNA: TGTGCCAGTAGTAACCAGGGAGTTGATTCACCCCTCCACTTT
V gene: TRBV19
clone size: many
J gene: TRBJ1-6
D gene: -

CDR3 protein: CAWSVAQIYNEQFF
CDR3 DNA: TGTGCCTGGAGTGTAGCACAGATCTACAATGAGCAGTTCTTC
V gene: TRBV30
clone size: many
J gene: TRBJ2-1
D gene: -

CDR3 protein: CASSEVLGQGTDTQYF
CDR3 DNA: TGTGCCAGCAGTGAAGTGTTGGGACAGGGGACAGATACGCAGTATTTT
V gene: TRBV6-1
clone size: many
J gene: TRBJ2-3
D gene: TRBD1

CDR3 protein: CSAPTTGEVQETQYF
CDR3 DNA: TGCAGTGCTCCTACGACGGGGGAGGTTCAAGAGACCCAGTACTTC
V gene: TRBV20-1
clone size: many
J gene: TRBJ2-5
D gene: -

CDR3 protein: CASSLAQGTGPAYLAGANVLTF
CDR3 DNA: TGTGCCAGCAGCTTAGCGCAGGGTACAGGGCCCGCGTACCTCGCTGGGGCCAACGTCCTGACTTTC
V gene: TRBV7-9
clone size: many
J gene: TRBJ2-6
D gene: -

CDR3 protein: CASRPLAGVQNTGELFF
CDR3 DNA: TGTGCCAGCAGACCGTTAGCGGGGGTCCAGAACACCGGGGAGCTGTTTTTT
V gene: TRBV7-9
clone size: many
J gene: TRBJ2-2
D gene: TRBD2

CDR3 protein: CSVAKAKNTGELFF
CDR3 DNA: TGCAGCGTTGCCAAGGCCAAGAACACCGGGGAGCTGTTTTTT
V gene: TRBV29-1
clone size: many
J gene: TRBJ2-2
D gene: -

CDR3 protein: CASSLLPTGDTIYF
CDR3 DNA: TGTGCCAGCAGCTTACTCCCGACAGGGGACACCATATATTTT
V gene: TRBV11-3
clone size: many
J gene: TRBJ1-3
D gene: TRBD1

CDR3 protein: CASSLDGTGETEAFF
CDR3 DNA: TGTGCCAGCAGCTTAGATGGGACAGGGGAGACTGAAGCTTTCTTT
V gene: TRBV7-2
clone size: -
J gene: TRBJ1-1
D gene: TRBD1

CDR3 protein: CASSLVAGRNTQYF
CDR3 DNA: TGTGCCAGCAGCTTAGTAGCGGGGCGGAATACGCAGTATTTT
V gene: TRBV12-3/TRBV12-4
clone size: many
J gene: TRBJ2-3
D gene: TRBD2

CDR3 protein: CASTPRGQGQPQHF
CDR3 DNA: TGTGCCAGCACGCCACGGGGGCAAGGTCAGCCCCAGCATTTT
V gene: TRBV6-1
clone size: many
J gene: TRBJ1-5
D gene: -

CDR3 protein: CASSLGVGGAYTEAFF
CDR3 DNA: TGTGCCAGCAGCTTAGGAGTTGGGGGGGCATACACTGAAGCTTTCTTT
V gene: TRBV7-9
clone size: many
J gene: TRBJ1-1
D gene: -

CDR3 protein: CASRETGDPEAFF
CDR3 DNA: TGTGCCAGCAGAGAGACAGGGGACCCTGAAGCTTTCTTT
V gene: TRBV25-1
clone size: many
J gene: TRBJ1-1
D gene: TRBD1

CDR3 protein: CASSQDQNTQYF
CDR3 DNA: TGCGCCAGCAGCCAAGATCAAAATACGCAGTATTTT
V gene: TRBV4-1
clone size: many
J gene: TRBJ2-3
D gene: -

CDR3 protein: CASSMRSTEAFF
CDR3 DNA: TGTGCCAGTAGTATGAGATCCACTGAAGCTTTCTTT
V gene: TRBV19
clone size: many
J gene: TRBJ1-1
D gene: -

CDR3 protein: CASSRGVQEQFF
CDR3 DNA: TGTGCCAGCAGCCGAGGGGTACAGGAGCAGTTCTTC
V gene: TRBV7-8
clone size: few
J gene: TRBJ2-1
D gene: -

CDR3 protein: CAISEFTGTGLQPQHF
CDR3 DNA: TGTGCCATCAGTGAGTTTACGGGGACAGGTCTCCAGCCCCAGCATTTT
V gene: TRBV10-3
clone size: many
J gene: TRBJ1-5
D gene: TRBD1

CDR3 protein: CASRRDTLNTEAFF
CDR3 DNA: TGTGCCAGCAGAAGGGACACGTTGAACACTGAAGCTTTCTTT
V gene: TRBV6-5
clone size: -
J gene: TRBJ1-1
D gene: -

CDR3 protein: CSARKALAGQETQYF
CDR3 DNA: TGCAGTGCTAGGAAGGCTCTAGCGGGACAAGAGACCCAGTACTTC
V gene: TRBV20-1
clone size: -
J gene: TRBJ2-5
D gene: TRBD2

CDR3 protein: CAAGNTEAFF
CDR3 DNA: TGTGCCGCAGGGAACACTGAAGCTTTCTTT
V gene: TRBV27
clone size: few
J gene: TRBJ1-1
D gene: -